There are a few counts of the clone carrying this T cell receptor (beta chain). The antigen is not known. The repertoire was sequenced with immunoSEQ multiplex PCR; TCRdb's copy has only in-frame clones and lacks some. The profile shows some 30,000 clones, under 80% of them singletons. The sample originates from a study of radiotherapy plus CTLA-4 blockade in lung cancer. The wider study: Patients showed objective responses in 18% of cases and disease control in 25% to 40%.

Study-wide results and caveats: Best predicting response, reportedly, were early blood T cell clone dynamics, with interferon-beta.

The V gene's germline CDR1 is SQVTM and CDR2 ANQGSEA. Trimming removed 0 bases at V and 7 bases at J, with 12 bases between. This CDR3 comprises 13 residues. The clonotype comes from a human donor with non-small cell lung cancer who had stable disease on radiotherapy plus ipilimumab. The chain employs TRBV29-1 and TRBJ1-2; D may be TRBD1 (5 bases). Sequencing used peripheral blood, obtained from a patient treated with radiotherapy plus ipilimumab. The CDR3 loop reads CSVEDDPGFGYTF. The CDR3 coding sequence is TGCAGCGTTGAAGATGATCCAGGGTTTGGCTACACCTTC. Full variable domain (rest looked up from reference TRBV29-1 and TRBJ1-2): SAVISQKPSRDICQRGTSLTIQCQVDSQVTMMFWYRQQPGQSLTLIATANQGSEATYESGFVIDKFPISRPNLTFSTLTVSNMSPEDSSIYLCSVEDDPGFGYTFGSGTRLTVV.